This T cell receptor beta chain appears in the sequencing data of a study of shared clonotypes between healthy human individuals. Notes on the study in general: In general, naive subsets displayed greater estimated richness than memory subsets did. Blood was the sole source, and tissue repertoires probably differ.

CDR1 and CDR2 from the germline V gene are SNHLY and FYNNEI. V lost 3 bases and J lost 4, with 13 bases in between. The CDR3 is 15 residues long. TCRdb's table, derived via immunoSEQ multiplex PCR, lists solely in-frame clones and lacks some. The table shows about 380,000 clones, with about 97% occurring only once. About this clone: Its antigen is currently unknown.

The chain employs TRBV2 and TRBJ1-5; no clear D. Sequenced: memory CD8+ T cells sorted from blood. As for subset: CD45RO+ cells pooled with CCR7-negative TemRA cells. This clonotype was obtained from a man under 40 in good health. The CDR3: CASSDVAVRNQPQHF. The CDR3 DNA sequence: TGTGCCAGCAGTGACGTCGCGGTCCGAAATCAGCCCCAGCATTTT. The full variable domain, rest sourced from reference TRBV2 and TRBJ1-5, is EPEVTQTPSHQVTQMGQEVILRCVPISNHLYFYWYRQILGQKVEFLVSFYNNEISEKSEIFDDQFSVERPDGSNFTLKIRSTKLEDSAMYFCASSDVAVRNQPQHFGDGTRLSIL.